One T cell receptor (beta chain) is described in this entry. This CDR3 region has 17 residues. Trimming removed 6 bases from V and 5 bases from J; junction bases left unmatched: 13. CDR1 and CDR2 from the germline V gene are SGHRS and YFSETQ. The sample comes from a study of blood T cell repertoires in COVID-19. The wider study: Samples representing acute and convalescent COVID-19 were sourced from the United States, Italy and Spain. T cells, B-cell-depleted T cells, or PBMCs supplied cDNA or gDNA.

Authors' data handling: Amplification with reference gene primers provided the estimates of nucleated cell counts. Assay: immunoSEQ multiplex PCR; the TCRdb copy retains only in-frame clones and omits some. V and J calls and clone size are copied from that table; D and trimming were computed from the DNA. The repertoire consists of 25,000 to 35,000 clones, with around 85% occurring once and the leading ten covering around 6.6%. This rearrangement joins TRBV5-1 to TRBJ2-2, with 10 positions matching TRBD2. Sequenced input: peripheral blood. The sequence derives from a man between 60 and 75 years old with active COVID-19. The CDR3 loop reads CASILGPSGSGTGELFF. The CDR3 coding sequence is TGCGCCAGCATCCTTGGGCCTAGCGGGAGTGGGACCGGGGAGCTGTTTTTT.